The 24 T cell receptor beta chains below come from one sample, sequenced in a study of CD8 T cells in Susac syndrome. RNA in amounts of 0.5 to 1 ug was reverse transcribed with random hexamers. One entry per CDR3 protein, called by TCRdb with MiXCR from the immunoSEQ multiplex PCR reads. The sample lists about 140,000 distinct CDR3 sequences, 94% occurring once. The sequenced material came from CD8+ T cells from PBMCs. These receptors originate from a human donor in good health.

The chain uses TRBV12-3 or TRBV12-4 and TRBJ2-7, with D perhaps given as TRBD1 or TRBD2 (7 bases each). V gave up 6 bases and J gave up 0 bases, with 12 bases separating them. This CDR3 is 14 amino acids long. The CDR3 sequence is CASRDRTSSYEQYF. In nucleotides, the CDR3 is TGTGCCAGCAGGGACAGGACTAGCTCCTACGAGCAGTACTTC.

The rearrangement uses TRBV30 and TRBJ2-1; possible D gene TRBD2, 6 bases. The CDR3 totals 13 residues. The V and J ends lost 0 bases and 10 bases respectively, with 13 bases between them. Germline V lookup: CDR1 GTSNPN, CDR2 SVGIG (reference sequence). The CDR3 spells CAWSVLGGAEQFF. As DNA, the CDR3 is TGTGCCTGGAGTGTACTTGGCGGGGCCGAGCAGTTCTTC.

This clonotype has a handful of counts. The rearrangement uses TRBV27 and TRBJ2-7; D unresolved. CDR1 MNHEY and CDR2 SMNVEV come from the germline V gene (reference sequence). The CDR3 has 11 amino acids. Trimming took off 3 bases at V and 5 bases at J, with 5 bases between the two ends. The CDR3 region is CASSFRDEQYF. CDR3 in DNA: TGTGCCAGCAGTTTTCGCGACGAGCAGTACTTC.

The chain recombines TRBV27 with TRBJ2-1; TRBD2 matches at 8 bases. Germline trimming cut 3 bases from V and 2 bases from J; bases unmatched to any gene: 3. Germline lookup yields CDR1 MNHEY and CDR2 SMNVEV (reference sequence). The CDR3 is 15 amino acids. This chain's CDR3 is CASSFTSGPYNEQFF. In DNA, the CDR3 is TGTGCCAGCAGTTTTACTAGCGGTCCCTACAATGAGCAGTTCTTC.

The chain employs TRBV5-1 and TRBJ2-7; D remains unclear. CDR3 length: 15 residues. Germline V gene lookup returns CDR1 SGHRS and CDR2 YFSETQ. V dropped 4 bases and J dropped 0 bases, with 14 bases sitting between them. CDR3 bases: TGCGCCAGCAGCGCTGACATCCACTCCTCCTACGAGCAGTACTTC. Translation: CASSADIHSSYEQYF.

The V gene is TRBV20-1, the J gene TRBJ2-1, with D possibly matching TRBD1 (6 bases). This CDR3 is built from 16 residues. Per germline, CDR1 DFQATT and CDR2 SNEGSKA (reference sequence). V dropped 1 base and J dropped 5 bases, with 18 bases sitting between them. The CDR3 bases are TGCAGTGCTAGAGGGGTCACAGGGCTCGTAAACAATGAGCAGTTCTTC. Residues: CSARGVTGLVNNEQFF.

This chain links TRBV7-9 with TRBJ1-5; 7 bases are a match to TRBD1. This CDR3 has 16 amino acids. J gave up 2 bases and V 5 bases, and 9 bases lay outside the gene matches. From germline, CDR1 is SEHNR and CDR2 FQNEAQ (reference sequence). As DNA, the CDR3 is TGTGCCAGCAGCCTGTACTCGGGACAGCGCAATCAGCCCCAGCATTTT. Translation: CASSLYSGQRNQPQHF. The variable domain in full, with the rest retrieved from reference TRBV7-9 and TRBJ1-5, is DTGVSQNPRHKITKRGQNVTFRCDPISEHNRLYWYRQTLGQGPEFLTYFQNEAQLEKSRLLSDRFSAERPKGSFSTLEIQRTEQGDSAMYLCASSLYSGQRNQPQHFGDGTRLSIL.

This rearrangement joins TRBV7-9 to TRBJ2-7, with D unresolved. Germline V lookup: CDR1 SEHNR, CDR2 FQNEAQ (reference sequence). The length of the CDR3 is 13 residues. V was cut by 1 base and J by 2 bases, with 6 bases left in between. The DNA of the CDR3 is TGTGCCAGCAGCTTAGAGGTAGCCTACGAGCAGTACTTC. This translates into CASSLEVAYEQYF.

This clonotype has just one count. The rearrangement links TRBV9 to TRBJ1-5; 7 bases are a match to TRBD1. Germline CDR1 is SGDLS and CDR2 is YYNGEE. This CDR3 has 15 amino acids. V lost 4 bases, J lost 3 bases, and 7 bases stayed unmatched. This CDR3 is CASSPGTAINQPQHF. The CDR3 DNA reads as TGTGCCAGCAGCCCCGGGACAGCGATCAATCAGCCCCAGCATTTT.

This chain joins TRBV7-9 and TRBJ2-3; 8 nucleotides align to TRBD2. V gave up 7 bases and J gave up 6 bases; unmatched junction bases: 12. Germline-derived CDR1 and CDR2 are SEHNR and FQNEAQ (reference sequence). The CDR3 loop spans 15 amino acids. The CDR3 DNA follows: TGTGCCAGCAAGGACCCGGGACTAGGGGCGGATACGCAGTATTTT. It yields the protein CASKDPGLGADTQYF. The full variable domain, rest sourced from reference TRBV7-9 and TRBJ2-3, is DTGVSQNPRHKITKRGQNVTFRCDPISEHNRLYWYRQTLGQGPEFLTYFQNEAQLEKSRLLSDRFSAERPKGSFSTLEIQRTEQGDSAMYLCASKDPGLGADTQYFGPGTRLTVL.

This clonotype was detected only once. J is TRBJ2-5 and V is TRBV13; TRBD2 is a possible D gene (5 bases). The CDR3 consists of 16 residues. V was cut by 5 bases and J by 0 bases, with 16 bases left in between. CDR1 is PRHDT and CDR2 is FYEKMQ in the germline V gene (reference sequence). The CDR3 region has the DNA TGTGCCAGCAGCCCCACGGGGAGCAGGTACCAAGAGACCCAGTACTTC. It yields the protein CASSPTGSRYQETQYF.

V gene TRBV19 combines with J gene TRBJ1-5; TRBD1 agrees at 8 bases. V gave up 6 bases and J gave up 1 base; unmatched junction bases: 5. This CDR3 comprises 15 residues. Germline CDR1 LNHDA, CDR2 SQIVND (reference sequence). The CDR3 spells CASRMGQASNQPQHF. The CDR3 DNA reads as TGTGCCAGTAGAATGGGACAGGCCAGCAATCAGCCCCAGCATTTT.

The CDR3 nucleotides are TGTGCCAGCAGCGTAATGGGAGCTAACTATGGCTACACCTTC. The encoded protein is CASSVMGANYGYTF. The chain uses TRBV9 and TRBJ1-2; D gene ambiguous. The germline V gene has CDR1 SGDLS and CDR2 YYNGEE. CDR3 length: 14 amino acids. V dropped 1 base and J dropped 0 bases, with 7 bases sitting between them.

The chain employs TRBV23-1 and TRBJ2-2; tentatively, D is TRBD1 (5 bases). TRBV23-1 carries the ORF label, with uncertain function. The CDR3 length is 13 residues. V gave up 8 bases and J gave up 5 bases, with 12 bases separating them. The CDR3 sequence is CASYDSQTGELFF. CDR3 DNA: TGCGCCAGCTATGACAGTCAAACCGGGGAGCTGTTTTTT.

The chain couples TRBV29-1 to TRBJ2-7; possible D gene TRBD1, 6 bases. The ends were cut back, 3 bases at V and 3 bases at J, with 18 bases in the middle. This CDR3 is 15 amino acids long. CDR1 is SQVTM, CDR2 ANQGSEA, per germline. The CDR3 reads CSVDGTGSGVYEQYF. The CDR3 nucleotides are TGCAGCGTTGATGGAACAGGGAGTGGGGTCTACGAGCAGTACTTC.

This chain uses TRBV27 with TRBJ2-7; possible D gene TRBD2, 6 bases. The germline V gene has CDR1 MNHEY and CDR2 SMNVEV (reference sequence). This CDR3 has 13 amino acids. The ends were cut back, 3 bases at V and 5 bases at J, with 11 bases in the middle. CDR3 in amino acids: CASSFQGGDEQYF. The CDR3 DNA follows: TGTGCCAGCAGTTTTCAGGGAGGTGACGAGCAGTACTTC.

The chain has TRBV5-1 and TRBJ2-5, with 8 bases aligning to TRBD2. The CDR3 consists of 13 residues. With V trimmed by 6 bases and J by 7 bases, 8 bases remained unmatched. Germline V gives CDR1 SGHRS, CDR2 YFSETQ. This CDR3 is CASMPGGQGTQYF. CDR3 bases: TGCGCCAGCATGCCGGGAGGGCAGGGGACCCAGTACTTC.

V usage is TRBV27 and J usage is TRBJ2-3, with D tentatively TRBD2 (6 bases). Deletions cut 5 bases from V and 0 bases from J, with 21 bases between. The CDR3 is made up of 18 amino acids. Germline loops: CDR1 MNHEY, CDR2 SMNVEV (reference sequence). The CDR3 DNA reads as TGTGCCAGCAGTCCCCTCCCTAACATGGGGACTAGCACAGATACGCAGTATTTT. This codes for CASSPLPNMGTSTDTQYF.

The chain recombines TRBV7-9 with TRBJ2-5, with 7 bases aligning to TRBD1. The ends lost 4 bases at V and 5 bases at J; junction bases unmatched: 7. Per the germline V gene, CDR1 is SEHNR and CDR2 is FQNEAQ (reference sequence). There are 14 residues in the CDR3. The chain's CDR3 is CASSSHRGQETQYF. CDR3 nucleotide sequence: TGTGCCAGCAGCTCCCACAGGGGTCAGGAGACCCAGTACTTC.

The rearrangement uses TRBV12-3 or TRBV12-4 and TRBJ2-5, with D possibly being TRBD2 (5 bases). The germline V and J ends were trimmed by 4 bases and 1 base, with 13 bases remaining between them. The CDR3 has 15 residues. CDR3 bases: TGTGCCAGCAGTTCCCCAGGTGGAGGCCAAGAGACCCAGTACTTC. This codes for CASSSPGGGQETQYF.

This chain uses TRBV28 with TRBJ2-3; D is unclear. From germline, CDR1 is MDHEN and CDR2 SYDVKM. Trimming cost V 7 bases and J 0 bases, with 5 bases left between them. The length of the CDR3 is 12 residues. This CDR3 is CASISSTDTQYF. The DNA of the CDR3 is TGTGCCAGCATATCAAGCACAGATACGCAGTATTTT.

The gene calls are TRBV7-9 and TRBJ2-5; D possibly corresponds to TRBD2 (5 bases). CDR1 is SEHNR, CDR2 FQNEAQ, per germline (reference sequence). CDR3 length equals 14 residues. The V and J ends lost 5 bases and 9 bases respectively, with 19 bases between them. DNA of the CDR3: TGTGCCAGCAGCCCTGTGGTCGGGGATACCTCCCAGTACTTC. Protein product: CASSPVVGDTSQYF.

This chain joins TRBV5-4 and TRBJ2-3; 8 bases agree with TRBD2. CDR3 size: 15 residues. With 7 bases clipped from V and 4 bases from J, the junction kept 11 bases outside the gene matches. Per germline, CDR1 SGHNT and CDR2 YYREEE (reference sequence). The CDR3 sequence is CASLPAGGGADTQYF. The CDR3 DNA reads as TGTGCCAGCCTACCCGCGGGAGGAGGGGCAGATACGCAGTATTTT. Based on the CDR3 plus reference TRBV5-4 and TRBJ2-3, the full variable domain is ETGVTQSPTHLIKTRGQQVTLRCSSQSGHNTVSWYQQALGQGPQFIFQYYREEENGRGNFPPRFSGLQFPNYSSELNVNALELDDSALYLCASLPAGGGADTQYFGPGTRLTVL.

The V gene is TRBV29-1, the J gene TRBJ2-2; D possibly corresponds to TRBD1 (6 bases). The V gene lost 7 bases and the J gene lost 1 base, with 10 bases spanning the gap. Germline V gene sequence: CDR1 SQVTM, CDR2 ANQGSEA. The CDR3 consists of 13 residues. CDR3 loop: CSGGQRNTGELFF. CDR3 nucleotide sequence: TGCAGCGGGGGACAAAGGAACACCGGGGAGCTGTTTTTT.